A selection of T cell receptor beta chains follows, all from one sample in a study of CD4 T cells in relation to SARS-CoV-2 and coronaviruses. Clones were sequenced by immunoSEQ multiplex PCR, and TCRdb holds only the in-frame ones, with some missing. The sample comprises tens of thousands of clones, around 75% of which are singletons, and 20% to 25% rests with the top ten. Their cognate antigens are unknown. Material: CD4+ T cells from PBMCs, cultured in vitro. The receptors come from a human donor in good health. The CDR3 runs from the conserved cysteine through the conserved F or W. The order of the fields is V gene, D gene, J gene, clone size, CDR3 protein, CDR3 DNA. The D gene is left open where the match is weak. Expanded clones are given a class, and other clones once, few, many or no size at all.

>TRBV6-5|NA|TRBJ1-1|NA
CASSYEGVNTEAFF
TGTGCCAGCAGTTACGAAGGTGTAAACACTGAAGCTTTCTTT
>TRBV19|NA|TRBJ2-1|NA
CASSTSPPGNEQFF
TGTGCCAGTAGTACTAGTCCCCCGGGCAATGAGCAGTTCTTC
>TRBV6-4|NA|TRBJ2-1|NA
CASSHQRAEGFF
TGTGCCAGCAGCCACCAGCGGGCGGAGGGGTTCTTC
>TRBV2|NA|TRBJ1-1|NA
CASSSDRNTEAFF
TGTGCCAGCAGTTCGGACAGGAACACTGAAGCTTTCTTT
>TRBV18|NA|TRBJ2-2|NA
CASSPRDRGRMNTGELFF
TGTGCCAGCTCACCTCGGGACAGAGGGAGGATGAACACCGGGGAGCTGTTTTTT
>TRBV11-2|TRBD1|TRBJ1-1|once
CASSFKDRVTEAFF
TGTGCCAGCAGCTTTAAGGACAGGGTAACTGAAGCTTTCTTT
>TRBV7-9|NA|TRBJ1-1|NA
CASSIDTNTEAFF
TGTGCCAGCAGCATCGACACGAACACTGAAGCTTTCTTT
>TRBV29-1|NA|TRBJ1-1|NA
CSAEVGTEAFF
TGCAGCGCCGAGGTCGGAACTGAAGCTTTCTTT
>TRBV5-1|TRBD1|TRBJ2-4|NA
CASRPGQGLNIQYF
TGCGCCAGCAGACCGGGACAGGGATTAAACATTCAGTACTTC
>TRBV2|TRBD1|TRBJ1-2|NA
CASSVGQGVGYTF
TGTGCCAGCAGTGTGGGACAGGGAGTCGGCTACACCTTC
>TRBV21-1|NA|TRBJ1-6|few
CASSNIGGVPNNSPLHF
TGTGCCAGCAGCAACATCGGGGGGGTCCCCAATAATTCACCCCTCCACTTT
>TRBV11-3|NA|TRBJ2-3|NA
CASSLYPDTQYF
TGTGCCAGCAGCTTATATCCGGATACGCAGTATTTT
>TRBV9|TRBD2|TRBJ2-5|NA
CASSGRGTSGLRETQYF
TGTGCCAGCAGCGGTAGAGGGACTAGCGGACTTAGGGAGACCCAGTACTTC
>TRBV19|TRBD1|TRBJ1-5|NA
CASSLAGGLKQPQHF
TGTGCCAGTAGTTTGGCAGGGGGTCTTAAGCAGCCCCAGCATTTT
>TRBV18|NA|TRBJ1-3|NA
CASSPRAATSGNTIYF
TGTGCCAGCTCACCAAGGGCAGCCACCTCTGGAAACACCATATATTTT
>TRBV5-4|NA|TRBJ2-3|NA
CATRGMTTADTQYF
TGTGCCACCCGAGGAATGACTACGGCAGATACGCAGTATTTT
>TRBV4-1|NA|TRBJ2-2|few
CASSQEGLITGELFF
TGCGCCAGCAGCCAGGAGGGACTGATCACCGGGGAGCTGTTTTTT
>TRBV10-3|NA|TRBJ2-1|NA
CAISEPGVSYNEQFF
TGTGCCATCAGTGAGCCCGGGGTCTCATACAATGAGCAGTTCTTC
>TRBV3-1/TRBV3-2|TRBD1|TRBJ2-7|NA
CASSKDRGWWEQYF
TGTGCCAGCAGCAAAGACAGGGGATGGTGGGAGCAGTACTTC
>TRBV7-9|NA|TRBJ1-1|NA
CASSTSKGKGVIEAFF
TGTGCCAGCAGCACTTCAAAGGGGAAAGGGGTAATTGAAGCTTTCTTT
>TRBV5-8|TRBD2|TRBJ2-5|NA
CASSLVLAGETQYF
TGTGCCAGCAGCTTGGTTCTAGCGGGAGAGACCCAGTACTTC
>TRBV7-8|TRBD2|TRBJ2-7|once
CASSIGGSGDPYEQYF
TGTGCCAGCAGCATTGGGGGTAGCGGGGATCCTTACGAGCAGTACTTC
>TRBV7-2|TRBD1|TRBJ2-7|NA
CASSLGGQAYEQYF
TGTGCCAGCAGCTTAGGAGGACAGGCCTACGAGCAGTACTTC
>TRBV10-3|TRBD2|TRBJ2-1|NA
CAIEKREGGPYSYNEQFF
TGTGCCATCGAAAAGCGGGAGGGTGGACCTTATTCCTACAATGAGCAGTTCTTC
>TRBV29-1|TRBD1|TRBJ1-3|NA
CSVDQTGTGNTIYF
TGCAGCGTTGACCAGACAGGGACTGGAAACACCATATATTTT
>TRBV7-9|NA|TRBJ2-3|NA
CASSPTRGPTDTQYF
TGTGCCAGCAGCCCGACCAGGGGCCCGACAGATACGCAGTATTTT
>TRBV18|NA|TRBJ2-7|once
CASSSGRGGYEQYF
TGTGCCAGCTCCTCCGGCAGAGGGGGCTACGAGCAGTACTTC
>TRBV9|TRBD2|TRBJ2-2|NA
CASSVNSGGASGTGELFF
TGTGCCAGCAGCGTAAACAGCGGGGGGGCGTCGGGAACCGGGGAGCTGTTTTTT
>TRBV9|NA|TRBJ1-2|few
CASSVGQYDNYGYTF
TGTGCCAGCAGCGTAGGTCAGTATGACAACTATGGCTACACCTTC
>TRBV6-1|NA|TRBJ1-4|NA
CASSDPAGTGREKLFF
TGTGCCAGCAGTGACCCCGCAGGGACGGGGCGTGAAAAACTGTTTTTT
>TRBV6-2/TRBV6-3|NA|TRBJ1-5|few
CASSDYQTANQPQHF
TGTGCCAGCAGCGACTACCAGACAGCCAATCAGCCCCAGCATTTT
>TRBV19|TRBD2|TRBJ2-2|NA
CASSKTSGTSDSTGELFF
TGTGCCAGTAGTAAGACCTCCGGGACTAGCGATAGTACCGGGGAGCTGTTTTTT
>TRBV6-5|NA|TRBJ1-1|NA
CASSSRSTRTEEAFF
TGTGCCAGCAGTTCCAGGTCGACACGGACGGAGGAAGCTTTCTTT
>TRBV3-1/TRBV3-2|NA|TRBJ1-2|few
CASSQGDGYTF
TGTGCCAGCAGCCAAGGGGATGGCTACACCTTC
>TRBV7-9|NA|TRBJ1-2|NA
CASSLVGARGYTF
TGTGCCAGCAGCTTAGTCGGGGCCCGTGGCTACACCTTC
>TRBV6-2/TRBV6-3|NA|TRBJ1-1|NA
CASSAIQAEAFF
TGTGCCAGCAGCGCAATACAGGCTGAAGCTTTCTTT
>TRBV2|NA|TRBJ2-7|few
CASRGGLGRSYEQYF
TGTGCCAGCAGGGGTGGCCTCGGAAGGTCCTACGAGCAGTACTTC
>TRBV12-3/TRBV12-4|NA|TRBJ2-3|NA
CASSQLRRDTQYF
TGTGCCAGCAGCCAACTACGACGGGATACGCAGTATTTT
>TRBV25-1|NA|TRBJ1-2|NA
CASSEYGQEDGYTF
TGTGCCAGCAGTGAATATGGCCAGGAGGATGGCTACACCTTC
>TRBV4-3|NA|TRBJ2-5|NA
CASSRQVEIQETQYF
TGCGCCAGCAGCCGTCAGGTAGAAATACAAGAGACCCAGTACTTC
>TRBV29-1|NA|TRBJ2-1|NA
CSVDGYESTTYNEQFF
TGCAGCGTTGATGGGTATGAATCTACTACCTACAATGAGCAGTTCTTC
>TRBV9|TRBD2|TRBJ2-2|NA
CASSVQSGNGGELFF
TGTGCCAGCAGCGTCCAAAGCGGGAATGGCGGGGAGCTGTTTTTT